These 27 T cell receptor beta chains originate from one sample sequenced in a study of technical replicates of blood from a few donors (dated 2017 in TCRdb). Library construction relied on the immunoSEQ multiplex PCR assay. Sourced from immuneACCESS, this table was stored by TCRdb with only in-frame sequences that have V and J called. A share of the clones is absent; for the studies checked, an unresolved V gene accounts for under half, and the remainder has no known explanation. This sample gives about 84,000 clones in total; around 97% of them show up just once. The leading ten clones occupy 0.18% of the sample. Sequenced: T cells isolated from PBMCs. The receptors originated from a human donor in good health.

The chain recombines TRBV19 with TRBJ2-7; 7 bases agree with TRBD2. The CDR3 covers 14 residues. J lost 0 bases, V lost 3 bases, and 2 bases had no gene match. Germline V lookup: CDR1 LNHDA, CDR2 SQIVND (reference sequence). The CDR3 loop is CASSIGGSSYEQYF. The CDR3, as DNA: TGTGCCAGTAGTATCGGCGGGAGCTCCTACGAGCAGTACTTC.

V and J are TRBV7-3 and TRBJ2-5; TRBD1 matches at 8 bases. V lost 0 bases, J lost 6 bases, and 9 bases stayed unmatched. Germline-derived CDR1 and CDR2 are SGHTA and FQGTGA. CDR3 size: 16 residues. DNA for the CDR3: TGTGCCAGCAGCTTAACTCCCACAGGGGGACTCCAGACCCAGTACTTC. Its translation: CASSLTPTGGLQTQYF.

V gene TRBV19 combines with J gene TRBJ2-5; tentatively, D is TRBD1 (7 bases). The ends were cut back, 7 bases at V and 5 bases at J, with 14 bases in the middle. Germline assignment: CDR1 LNHDA and CDR2 SQIVND (reference sequence). This CDR3 has 13 residues. This CDR3 is CASTGGGRETQYF. CDR3 DNA: TGTGCCAGTACCGGAGGGGGCAGGGAGACCCAGTACTTC.

V gene TRBV21-1 combines with J gene TRBJ2-5; the table gives TRBD1 as D, unverified against the DNA. TRBV21-1 represents a pseudogene. This CDR3 is built from 17 residues. The CDR3 DNA is TGTGCCAGCAGCAAAGAACATGAGGGGACACCCCAAGAGACCCAGTACTTC. Its translation is CASSKEHEGTPQETQYF.

The CDR3: CAWSVGTGVNEQFF. CDR3 nucleotide sequence: TGTGCCTGGAGTGTGGGGACAGGGGTAAATGAGCAGTTCTTC. The chain links TRBV30 to TRBJ2-1, with 10 nucleotides matching TRBD1. The CDR3 consists of 14 residues. CDR1 and CDR2 (germline): GTSNPN, SVGIG (reference sequence). V shed 0 bases and J 7 bases; nucleotides not matched to a gene: 3.

This clone was seen once. The V call is TRBV9, the J call TRBJ2-3; D ambiguous. Trimming removed 1 base at V and 3 bases at J, with 9 bases between. The CDR3 has 14 amino acids. Germline V gene lookup returns CDR1 SGDLS and CDR2 YYNGEE. CDR3 loop: CASSVTRVTDTQYF. The DNA of the CDR3 is TGTGCCAGCAGCGTAACTCGGGTAACAGATACGCAGTATTTT.

CDR3 loop: CASSVPGLTSYNEQFF. The DNA of the CDR3 is TGTGCCAGCAGTGTACCTGGCCTCACCTCCTACAATGAGCAGTTCTTC. The J gene is TRBJ2-1, the V gene TRBV6-1; D is uncertain. The V gene's germline CDR1 is MNHNS and CDR2 SASEGT. Between the trimmed V and J ends, which lost 4 bases and 0 bases, there was a span of 13 bases. CDR3 length: 16 residues.

The table lists this clone with a count of one. The V and J genes are TRBV11-3 and TRBJ2-7, with 8 nucleotides matching TRBD1. V trimming: 5 bases; J trimming: 6 bases; junction bases outside the gene matches: 3. Per germline, CDR1 SGHNT and CDR2 YENEEA. The length of the CDR3 is 12 residues. For the CDR3, the DNA is TGTGCCAGCAGCCATGACAGGGGCGAGCAGTACTTC. As protein: CASSHDRGEQYF.

The rearrangement uses TRBV2 and TRBJ1-4; unclear D gene. Trimming stripped 4 bases from V and 3 bases from J, with 9 bases between. The CDR3 totals 14 residues. From germline, CDR1 is SNHLY and CDR2 FYNNEI. The chain's CDR3 is CASSAPGPNEKLFF. The CDR3 bases are TGTGCCAGCAGTGCCCCCGGTCCTAATGAAAAACTGTTTTTT.

V usage is TRBV9 and J usage is TRBJ2-2, with D unclear. Germline CDR1 and CDR2: SGDLS and YYNGEE. This CDR3 is 16 amino acids long. V dropped 4 bases and J dropped 5 bases, with 18 bases sitting between them. The CDR3 sequence: CASSSILGARTGELFF. CDR3 nucleotides: TGTGCCAGCAGCTCCATCCTGGGCGCTCGGACCGGGGAGCTGTTTTTT.

This clone was seen only once. V is TRBV7-6 and J is TRBJ2-5; unclear D gene. Trimming stripped 4 bases from V and 5 bases from J, with 14 bases between. CDR3 length: 14 residues. CDR1 SGHVS and CDR2 FNYEAQ come from the germline V gene. CDR3: CASSSEVVQETQYF. The CDR3 DNA follows: TGTGCCAGCAGCTCAGAGGTGGTCCAGGAGACCCAGTACTTC.

The rearrangement uses TRBV6-5 and TRBJ1-4, with 7 bases fitting TRBD1. The CDR3 runs 16 residues. The germline gives CDR1 MNHEY, CDR2 SVGAGI. Trimming at V came to 2 bases and at J to 2 bases, leaving 5 bases not matched to a gene. DNA for the CDR3: TGTGCCAGCAGTTACCGGGACAGCCTTACTAATGAAAAACTGTTTTTT. It codes for CASSYRDSLTNEKLFF.

The chain links TRBV6-6 to TRBJ2-1; D not certain. Germline CDR1 and CDR2: MNHNY and SVGAGI (reference sequence). The CDR3 has 12 amino acids. Trimming stripped 0 bases from V and 8 bases from J, with 5 bases between. CDR3 protein: CASSYSSDEQFF. DNA of the CDR3: TGTGCCAGCAGTTACTCGTCCGATGAGCAGTTCTTC.

CDR3 residues: CASRPLSSFEAFF. DNA of the CDR3: TGTGCCAGCAGGCCCCTGTCGAGTTTCGAAGCTTTCTTT. The chain is built from TRBV27 and TRBJ1-1; unclear D gene. The CDR3 consists of 13 residues. V dropped 6 bases and J dropped 8 bases, with 16 bases sitting between them. Germline-derived CDR1 and CDR2 are MNHEY and SMNVEV (reference sequence).

The rearrangement uses TRBV9 and TRBJ2-1; D is perhaps TRBD2 (5 bases). The CDR3 totals 15 residues. With 0 bases removed from V and 6 bases from J, the gap between germline ends came to 13 bases. Germline V gene sequence: CDR1 SGDLS, CDR2 YYNGEE. CDR3 amino acids: CASSVAGFLANEQFF. DNA of the CDR3: TGTGCCAGCAGCGTAGCGGGATTCCTCGCCAATGAGCAGTTCTTC.

This clone appeared a single time. V and J are TRBV27 and TRBJ2-2; 10 bases are a match to TRBD2. CDR1 and CDR2 (germline): MNHEY, SMNVEV (reference sequence). The CDR3 is 15 residues long. Germline trimming cut 3 bases from V and 6 bases from J; bases unmatched to any gene: 4. CDR3 loop: CASSFVTSGPGELFF. The CDR3, as DNA: TGTGCCAGCAGTTTTGTGACTAGCGGGCCCGGGGAGCTGTTTTTT.

In the case of this clone: Additional DNA sequences in this sample encode the identical CDR3. The V call is TRBV7-6, the J call TRBJ2-7; TRBD1 matches 8 bases. J was trimmed by 3 bases and V by 9 bases; bases with no gene match: 7. The CDR3 runs to 13 residues. Germline V gene sequence: CDR1 SGHVS, CDR2 FNYEAQ. The CDR3 spells CASSPGQGYEQYF. DNA for the CDR3: TGTGCCAGTAGCCCCGGACAGGGCTACGAGCAGTACTTC.

The CDR3 region is CASGEIPGVGLLSGNTIYF. CDR3 DNA: TGTGCCAGCGGGGAGATCCCAGGCGTAGGGCTCCTCTCTGGAAACACCATATATTTT. The gene calls are TRBV7-9 and TRBJ1-3; no reliable D call. The ends were cut back, 8 bases at V and 0 bases at J, with 26 bases in the middle. The CDR3 extends over 19 amino acids. Per the germline V gene, CDR1 is SEHNR and CDR2 is FQNEAQ (reference sequence).

This chain connects TRBV9 to TRBJ2-2; 7 positions match TRBD1. CDR3 length: 16 amino acids. The V gene end was trimmed by 3 bases and the J gene end by 2 bases; junction bases not matched to a gene: 7. Germline loops: CDR1 SGDLS, CDR2 YYNGEE. CDR3 amino acids: CASSGPTGTNTGELFF. For the CDR3, the DNA is TGTGCCAGCAGCGGCCCGACAGGGACAAACACCGGGGAGCTGTTTTTT.

The CDR3 bases are TGTGCCAGCAGCAAGGAAGGCCTTGGGGCGACTAATGAAAAACTGTTTTTT. Residues: CASSKEGLGATNEKLFF. The V gene is TRBV9, the J gene TRBJ1-4, with a possible D match to TRBD1 (5 bases). Trimming took off 4 bases at V and 2 bases at J, with 18 bases between the two ends. This CDR3 contains 17 residues. Germline CDR1 is SGDLS and CDR2 is YYNGEE.

Here the CDR3 reads CASSPIQGNEQFF. CDR3 nucleotides: TGCGCCAGCAGCCCGATACAGGGGAATGAGCAGTTCTTC. The J gene is TRBJ2-1, the V gene TRBV5-1, with 7 bases fitting TRBD1. Trimming cost V 4 bases and J 7 bases; bases outside gene matches: 5. Per germline, CDR1 SGHRS and CDR2 YFSETQ. CDR3 length equals 13 residues.

The rearrangement uses TRBV2 and TRBJ1-2; possible D gene TRBD1, 5 bases. The germline V gene encodes CDR1 SNHLY and CDR2 FYNNEI. The V gene lost 2 bases and the J gene lost 4 bases, with 11 bases spanning the gap. This CDR3 spans 14 amino acids. CDR3: CASSERAGLYGYTF. As DNA, the CDR3 is TGTGCCAGCAGTGAAAGGGCGGGACTCTATGGCTACACCTTC. Combining the CDR3 with reference TRBV2 and TRBJ1-2 gives the whole variable domain EPEVTQTPSHQVTQMGQEVILRCVPISNHLYFYWYRQILGQKVEFLVSFYNNEISEKSEIFDDQFSVERPDGSNFTLKIRSTKLEDSAMYFCASSERAGLYGYTFGSGTRLTVV.

The CDR3 loop is CSATDSSYEQYF. The CDR3 nucleotides read TGCAGCGCCACGGACAGTTCCTACGAGCAGTACTTC. The chain is built from TRBV29-1 and TRBJ2-7, with TRBD1 as a possible D gene (6 bases). The CDR3 loop spans 12 amino acids. Trimming removed 7 bases from V and 1 base from J, with 11 bases in between. Germline lookup yields CDR1 SQVTM and CDR2 ANQGSEA.

The V call is TRBV6-1, the J call TRBJ2-2, with D hard to call. Germline V gene data show CDR1 as MNHNS and CDR2 as SASEGT. V was trimmed by 10 bases and J by 0 bases, leaving 15 bases between them. The CDR3 is made up of 15 amino acids. Here the CDR3 reads CATTPSPSNTGELFF. In DNA, the CDR3 is TGTGCCACCACACCAAGTCCATCGAACACCGGGGAGCTGTTTTTT.

The chain combines TRBV18 with TRBJ1-1; tentative D call: TRBD1 (5 bases). V lost 0 bases and J 5 bases, leaving 19 bases between the germline ends. The germline V gene has CDR1 KGHSH and CDR2 LQKENI. CDR3 length: 17 amino acids. CDR3 in amino acids: CASSPPQAGRLRTEAFF. The CDR3 DNA follows: TGTGCCAGCTCACCACCCCAGGCAGGGCGGCTGAGGACTGAAGCTTTCTTT. Full variable domain (remainder filled in from reference TRBV18 and TRBJ1-1): NAGVMQNPRHLVRRRGQEARLRCSPMKGHSHVYWYRQLPEEGLKFMVYLQKENIIDESGMPKERFSAEFPKEGPSILRIQQVVRGDSAAYFCASSPPQAGRLRTEAFFGQGTRLTVV.

The CDR3 DNA follows: TGCGCCAGCAGCCCTCGAACGCGTCCCAGGGGGGAGAATGAAAAACTGTTTTTT. This encodes CASSPRTRPRGENEKLFF. This chain links TRBV5-1 with TRBJ1-4, with 7 bases fitting TRBD1. The CDR3 extends over 18 amino acids. The germline CDR1 and CDR2 sequences are SGHRS and YFSETQ. V lost 4 bases and J lost 5; bases outside the gene matches: 17.

This chain connects TRBV6-5 to TRBJ1-1, with TRBD1 as a possible D gene (6 bases). Germline values: CDR1 MNHEY, CDR2 SVGAGI. Trimming removed 4 bases from V and 7 bases from J, with 10 bases in between. The CDR3 has 12 amino acids. For the CDR3, the DNA is TGTGCCAGCAGTTTCAGGGGAAGTGAAGCTTTCTTT. Translated: CASSFRGSEAFF.